This T cell receptor (beta chain) appears in the sequencing data of a study of blood T cell repertoires in COVID-19. Background on the study: Researchers got acute and convalescent COVID-19 samples from the United States, Italy and Spain.

Germline V gives CDR1 SGHVS, CDR2 FNYEAQ. V was clipped by 5 bases and J by 9 bases; unmatched bases: 11. This CDR3 has 15 amino acids. TCRdb keeps only in-frame clones here, not all; method: immunoSEQ multiplex PCR. The table shows approximately 89,000 clones, with around 75% occurring only once. While infection was still active, Seattle patients were enrolled and then followed longitudinally. This chain connects TRBV7-6 to TRBJ2-1; 9 bases are shared with TRBD2. The material sequenced was peripheral blood. The source is a man between 65 and 85 years old with COVID-19, enrolled during active disease. The CDR3 here is CASSPREGFSGEQFF. CDR3 nucleotide sequence: TGTGCCAGCAGCCCGCGGGAGGGCTTCTCGGGTGAGCAGTTCTTC.